Sequencing of this TCR beta chain was carried out in a study of OX40 agonist ivuxolimab in advanced cancers. TCRdb keeps only in-frame clones here, not all; method: immunoSEQ multiplex PCR. The sample holds roughly 80,000 clones, more than 70% seen once. There are 15 residues in the CDR3. Germline-derived CDR1 and CDR2 are LNHNV and YYDKDF (reference sequence). V was shortened by 5 bases and J by 0 bases, with 8 bases between the two germline ends. This specimen consisted of CD4+ or CD8+ T cells sorted from blood, obtained in a trial of the OX40 agonist ivuxolimab. The V call is TRBV15, the J call TRBJ2-6; D unclear. The receptor's source is an adult with an advanced solid tumor such as melanoma, head and neck, liver or kidney cancer. The CDR3 nucleotides are TGTGCCACCAGCGAGGCTAGCTCTGGGGCCAACGTCCTGACTTTC. Protein product: CATSEASSGANVLTF.